This TCR beta chain comes out of a study of T and B cells in COVID-19 patients. Study background: COVID-19 patients gave peripheral blood either during active infection or after recovery. Of around 20 active-infection patients, 15 to 19 carried comorbidities linked to unfavorable COVID-19 outcome. General study results and limits: At recovery TRB diversity and richness exceeded healthy donors, after highly clonal active COVID-19 repertoires. No sequencing was yet done of CD4+, regulatory or CD8+ subsets, or of SARS-CoV-2-responsive or tetramer+ sorted cells.

On this clonotype: The antigen remains unidentified.

From blood, roughly 220-550 ng of genomic DNA served as TRB template. Multiplex PCR with BIOMED2 TRB-A/B primer pools amplified TRB rearrangements. From the multiplex PCR reads, TCRdb called clonotypes with MiXCR, one entry per CDR3 protein. This table holds 4,000 to 4,500 distinct CDR3 sequences, roughly a quarter found once. The junction had 1 base not matched to a gene; V was cut back by 0 bases and J by 4 bases. This CDR3 is built from 14 residues. From germline, CDR1 is SGHRS and CDR2 YFSETQ. The sequence came from a human donor with active COVID-19. The donor label of this sample is uncertain. The specimen was blood. This chain connects TRBV5-1 to TRBJ1-5; 7 nucleotides agree with TRBD1. The CDR3 nucleotides are TGCGCCAGCAGCTTGGACAGGGGTAATCAGCCCCAGCATTTT. Translated, it gives CASSLDRGNQPQHF.